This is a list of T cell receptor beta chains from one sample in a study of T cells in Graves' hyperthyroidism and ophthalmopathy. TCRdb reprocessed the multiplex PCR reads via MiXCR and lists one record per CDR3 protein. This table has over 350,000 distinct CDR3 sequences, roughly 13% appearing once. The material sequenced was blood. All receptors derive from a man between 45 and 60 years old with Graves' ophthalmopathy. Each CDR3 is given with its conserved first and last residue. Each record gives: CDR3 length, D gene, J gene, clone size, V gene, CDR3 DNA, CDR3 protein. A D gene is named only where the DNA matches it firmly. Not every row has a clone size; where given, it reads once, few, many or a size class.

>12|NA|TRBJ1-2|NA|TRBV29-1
TGCAGCGTTGGGGGGGGTTCCTATGGCTACACCTTC
CSVGGGSYGYTF
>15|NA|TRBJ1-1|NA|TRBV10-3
TGTGCCATCACTGGGGGACGCGAGGGGAACACTGAAGCTTTCTTT
CAITGGREGNTEAFF
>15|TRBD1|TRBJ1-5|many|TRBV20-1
TGCAGTGCCCCAGTTGGGACAGGGAGAAATCAGCCCCAGCATTTT
CSAPVGTGRNQPQHF
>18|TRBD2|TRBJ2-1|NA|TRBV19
TGTGCCAGTAGTATAGATGGTCTAGCGGGAGCGTCCTACAATGAGCAGTTCTTC
CASSIDGLAGASYNEQFF
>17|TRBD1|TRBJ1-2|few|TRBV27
TGTGCCAGCAGTTTATTGGCGAATCCGACAGGGGGCTTTGGCTACACCTTC
CASSLLANPTGGFGYTF
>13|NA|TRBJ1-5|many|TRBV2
TGTGCCAGCTCTGCAGGGTTGTGGCAGCCCCAGCATTTT
CASSAGLWQPQHF
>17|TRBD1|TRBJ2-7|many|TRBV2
TGTGCCAGCAGTGAAACCCCGGACAGGGGTCTCTCCTACGAGCAGTACTTC
CASSETPDRGLSYEQYF
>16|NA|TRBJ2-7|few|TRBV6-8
TGTGCCAGCAGTCGAAGTACGGACGATAGCTCCTACGAGCAGTACTTC
CASSRSTDDSSYEQYF
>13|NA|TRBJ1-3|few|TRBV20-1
TGCAGTGCTAGGCTCAGGGGATCGAACACCATATATTTT
CSARLRGSNTIYF
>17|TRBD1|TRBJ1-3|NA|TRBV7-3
TGTGCCAGCAGCGCGCTTCCGGGACAGGGTATCGGAAACACCATATATTTT
CASSALPGQGIGNTIYF
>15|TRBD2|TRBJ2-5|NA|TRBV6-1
TGTGCCAGCAGAGGGACTAGCGGGAGTAGGGAGACCCAGTACTTC
CASRGTSGSRETQYF
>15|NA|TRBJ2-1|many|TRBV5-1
TGCGCCAGCAGCTTGGCACAGGGCAGTCATAATGAGCAGTTCTTC
CASSLAQGSHNEQFF
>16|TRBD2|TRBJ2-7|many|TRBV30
TGTGCCTGGAGTTGGGGACTAAGCGGGGGGGTATACGAGCAGTACTTC
CAWSWGLSGGVYEQYF
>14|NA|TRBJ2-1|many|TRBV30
TGTGCCTGGATTGGTCTCGACCTTTACAATGAGCAGTTCTTC
CAWIGLDLYNEQFF
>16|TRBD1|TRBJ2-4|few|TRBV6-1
TGTGCCAGCGGGAAAGGGGGCTTATCTGGCAAAAACATTCAGTACTTC
CASGKGGLSGKNIQYF
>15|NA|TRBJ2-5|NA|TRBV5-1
TGCGCCAGCAGCCCTGGGTCTGCGGCCGATACCGTGCGGGACTTC
CASSPGSAADTVRDF
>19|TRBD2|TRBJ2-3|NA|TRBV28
TGTGCCAGCAGTTCCCTAGGACTAGCGGGAGGGTGGAGCACAGATACGCAGTATTTT
CASSSLGLAGGWSTDTQYF
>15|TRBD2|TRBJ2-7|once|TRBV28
TGTGCCAGCAGTTTCTTTTCGGCGGGAGCCGACGAGCAGTACTTC
CASSFFSAGADEQYF
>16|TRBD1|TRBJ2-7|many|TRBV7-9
TGTGCCAGCAGCACCATAACCGGGACAGGGGGCGACGAGCAGTACTTC
CASSTITGTGGDEQYF